This T cell receptor (beta chain) was profiled in a study of graft-versus-host responses after intestinal transplantation. Study information: Recipients received multivisceral, liver-intestinal, or isolated intestinal transplants. Induction using anti-thymocyte globulin, followed by tacrolimus and steroids for two to three years, was given to all recipients. The study, taken as a whole, reports: Some GvH clones were seen earlier in gut or blood, suggesting intestinal origin. In patients with graft-donor T cell macrochimerism, allograft graft-versus-host to host-versus-graft clonal ratios were high.

This clone appeared a single time. Its antigen remains unidentified. The CDR3 runs to 15 residues. CDR1 and CDR2 from the germline V gene are SGHDT and YYEEEE. Unmatched junction bases numbered 7, after V lost 5 bases and J lost 5 bases. Assay used: immunoSEQ multiplex PCR; TCRdb lists only in-frame clones, some missing. In the table there are 75,000 to 95,000 clones, approximately 94% of which are singletons. The sample in question was unstimulated CD8+ T cells sorted from spleen or lymph node cells, obtained before intestinal transplant. The TCR comes from a human donor who received an intestinal transplant. V gene TRBV5-6 combines with J gene TRBJ2-5; 12 bases map to TRBD2. The CDR3 DNA sequence: TGTGCCAGCAGTTCTAGCGGGGGGGCCGGCGAGACCCAGTACTTC. It codes for CASSSSGGAGETQYF.